This T cell receptor (beta chain) was found in a study of metastatic and nonmetastatic thyroid tumors. Turning to the study itself: The study looked at repertoires side by side in blood and in tumor or nodule tissue from malignant and benign thyroid patients.

The CDR3 contains 11 residues. Trimming left V 4 bases short and J 2 bases short, with 0 bases between. The study, taken as a whole, reports: Reported TCR beta diversity, measured in blood and tumor, was significantly higher for malignant thyroid tumors than for benign nodules.

Patients were all untreated before their thyroid surgery. Through MiXCR, TCRdb re-clonotyped the PCR reads. Of roughly 6,500 clones detected, about 33% appear once; the ten largest clones hold roughly 37%. A remark on this clone: Its antigen is unidentified.

This clonotype originated in a male donor with papillary thyroid cancer or a benign thyroid nodule (not recorded which). Some clones in this sample may be carry-over from other donors' samples. The chain is built from TRBV12-3 or TRBV12-4 and TRBJ2-1, with no clear D. The sequenced sample consisted of adjacent normal tissue. The CDR3 spells CASSSYNEQFF. The CDR3 region has the DNA TGTGCCAGCAGTTCCTACAATGAGCAGTTCTTC.